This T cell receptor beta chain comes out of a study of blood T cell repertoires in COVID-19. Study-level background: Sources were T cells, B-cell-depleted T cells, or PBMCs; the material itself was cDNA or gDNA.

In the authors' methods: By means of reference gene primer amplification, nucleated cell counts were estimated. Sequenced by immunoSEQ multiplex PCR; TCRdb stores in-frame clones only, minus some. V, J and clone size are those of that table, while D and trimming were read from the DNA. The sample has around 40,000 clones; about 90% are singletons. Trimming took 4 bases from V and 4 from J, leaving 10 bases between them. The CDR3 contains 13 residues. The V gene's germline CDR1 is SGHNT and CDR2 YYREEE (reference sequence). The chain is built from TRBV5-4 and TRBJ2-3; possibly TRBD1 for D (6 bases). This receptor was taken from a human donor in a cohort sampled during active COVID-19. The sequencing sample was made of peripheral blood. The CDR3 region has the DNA TGTGCCAGCAGCGTACAGGGAGCAGATACGCAGTATTTT. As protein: CASSVQGADTQYF.